Listed below are T cell receptor beta chains from one sample, sequenced in a study of T cells in Graves' hyperthyroidism and ophthalmopathy. TCRdb re-called the multiplex PCR reads through MiXCR, storing one row per CDR3 protein. Of some 570,000 distinct CDR3 sequences in the sample, 15% to 20% were seen once. Material: blood. The receptors were sampled from a woman aged 18-29 years with Graves' ophthalmopathy. The CDR3 runs from the conserved cysteine through the conserved F or W. The D gene is left open where the match is weak. A clone size is listed for some rows: how often the clone was seen (once, few, many), or a class if it is expanded.

abundance: .; d_gene: .; v_gene: TRBV19; j_gene: TRBJ2-3; CDR3nt: TGTGCCACTTCCACCTTAGCGGAGGACACAGATACGCAGTATTTT; CDR3aa: CATSTLAEDTDTQYF
abundance: .; d_gene: .; v_gene: TRBV6-2/TRBV6-3; j_gene: TRBJ1-1; CDR3nt: TGTGCCAGCAGTTACGCGGGGGGGACATCTTGGAGGGGAAACACTGAAGCTTTCTTT; CDR3aa: CASSYAGGTSWRGNTEAFF
abundance: .; d_gene: .; v_gene: TRBV6-2/TRBV6-3; j_gene: TRBJ2-2; CDR3nt: TGTGCCAGCAGTCTGACAGGGAGGAATGACGGGGAGCTGTTTTTT; CDR3aa: CASSLTGRNDGELFF
abundance: many; d_gene: .; v_gene: TRBV28; j_gene: TRBJ2-7; CDR3nt: TGTGCCAGCAGTTTAAGGAGGACGGGACTCTCCTACGAGCAGTACTTC; CDR3aa: CASSLRRTGLSYEQYF
abundance: few; d_gene: .; v_gene: TRBV6-1; j_gene: TRBJ2-3; CDR3nt: TGTGCCAGCAGTGAACAATACGCAGATACGCAGTATTTT; CDR3aa: CASSEQYADTQYF
abundance: many; d_gene: .; v_gene: TRBV6-2/TRBV6-3; j_gene: TRBJ2-1; CDR3nt: TGTGCCAGCAGTACCGCCATGATGGGCAATGAGCAGTTCTTC; CDR3aa: CASSTAMMGNEQFF
abundance: many; d_gene: TRBD1; v_gene: TRBV18; j_gene: TRBJ2-7; CDR3nt: TGTGCCAGCTCACAAGGGGACAGGGGGAGCGAGCAGTACTTC; CDR3aa: CASSQGDRGSEQYF
abundance: few; d_gene: TRBD1; v_gene: TRBV6-1; j_gene: TRBJ1-5; CDR3nt: TGTGCCAGCAGTGAATTTGGGACAGGGGGGGAGCCCCAGCATTTT; CDR3aa: CASSEFGTGGEPQHF
abundance: .; d_gene: TRBD1; v_gene: TRBV5-5; j_gene: TRBJ2-2; CDR3nt: TGTGCCAGCAGCCCACGACAGGGCACATACACCGGGGAGCTGTTTTTT; CDR3aa: CASSPRQGTYTGELFF
abundance: few; d_gene: TRBD1; v_gene: TRBV6-1; j_gene: TRBJ2-7; CDR3nt: TGTGCCAGCGCCTTCGGGACAGGGGGCTACGAGCAGTACTTC; CDR3aa: CASAFGTGGYEQYF
abundance: many; d_gene: .; v_gene: TRBV7-2; j_gene: TRBJ1-3; CDR3nt: TGTGCCAGCAGCTTGGGTGCCTCTGGAAACACCATATATTTT; CDR3aa: CASSLGASGNTIYF
abundance: few; d_gene: .; v_gene: TRBV7-3; j_gene: TRBJ2-6; CDR3nt: TGTGCCAGCAGCTTAACGGTCGACTCTGGGGCCAACGTCCTGACTTTC; CDR3aa: CASSLTVDSGANVLTF
abundance: many; d_gene: .; v_gene: TRBV6-1; j_gene: TRBJ2-1; CDR3nt: TGTGCCAGCAGTAAGCAGGGAGGTAGCGTATGGGATGAGCAGTTCTTC; CDR3aa: CASSKQGGSVWDEQFF
abundance: .; d_gene: TRBD1; v_gene: TRBV4-2; j_gene: TRBJ1-5; CDR3nt: TGTGCCAGCAGCTCGTACAGGGGGTTAGATCAGCCCCAGCATTTT; CDR3aa: CASSSYRGLDQPQHF
abundance: many; d_gene: .; v_gene: TRBV5-5; j_gene: TRBJ2-7; CDR3nt: TGTGCCAGCAGCAAGGACAGTCCCTACGAGCAGTACTTC; CDR3aa: CASSKDSPYEQYF
abundance: many; d_gene: .; v_gene: TRBV6-1; j_gene: TRBJ2-5; CDR3nt: TGTGCCAGCGACCGATCGGCAGAACAACACCCCCAGTACTTC; CDR3aa: CASDRSAEQHPQYF
abundance: many; d_gene: TRBD2; v_gene: TRBV7-2; j_gene: TRBJ2-5; CDR3nt: TGTGCCAGCAGCTTAGGCCTAGCGGGGGGTCAAAAGACCCAGTACTTC; CDR3aa: CASSLGLAGGQKTQYF
abundance: .; d_gene: TRBD1; v_gene: TRBV11-2; j_gene: TRBJ1-4; CDR3nt: TGTGCCAGCAGCTTTTCAGGACAGGGGACGGCAACGGGGAAACTGTTTTTT; CDR3aa: CASSFSGQGTATGKLFF
abundance: many; d_gene: .; v_gene: TRBV6-1; j_gene: TRBJ1-3; CDR3nt: TGTGCCAGCAGTGCCGGGACGGCGCGGTCCTCTGGAAACACCATATATTTT; CDR3aa: CASSAGTARSSGNTIYF
abundance: many; d_gene: TRBD2; v_gene: TRBV7-3; j_gene: TRBJ2-1; CDR3nt: TGTGCCAGCAGCTCCGGGGGGGTGGGCAATGAGCAGTTCTTC; CDR3aa: CASSSGGVGNEQFF
abundance: .; d_gene: TRBD1; v_gene: TRBV20-1; j_gene: TRBJ2-5; CDR3nt: TGCAGTGCATATAACGGACAGGGGGCGAGGACCCAGTACTTC; CDR3aa: CSAYNGQGARTQYF
abundance: many; d_gene: .; v_gene: TRBV11-3; j_gene: TRBJ2-1; CDR3nt: TGTGCCAGCAGCTTAGGTAGATACAACAATGAGCAGTTCTTC; CDR3aa: CASSLGRYNNEQFF
abundance: few; d_gene: TRBD2; v_gene: TRBV20-1; j_gene: TRBJ2-1; CDR3nt: TGCAGTGCTAGAGTTGCTAGCGGGACCGTCTCCTACAATGAGCAGTTCTTC; CDR3aa: CSARVASGTVSYNEQFF
abundance: .; d_gene: TRBD2; v_gene: TRBV20-1; j_gene: TRBJ2-1; CDR3nt: TGCAGTGCTAGGGATGCGGCTAGCGGGAGCAATGAGCAGTTCTTC; CDR3aa: CSARDAASGSNEQFF
abundance: .; d_gene: TRBD1; v_gene: TRBV6-1; j_gene: TRBJ1-6; CDR3nt: TGTGCCAGCAGGATGACAGGGGGATTTAGTTCACCCCTCCACTTT; CDR3aa: CASRMTGGFSSPLHF
abundance: few; d_gene: TRBD2; v_gene: TRBV20-1; j_gene: TRBJ2-1; CDR3nt: TGCAGTGCTTCGATTCCGGGACTAGAGTCCAATGAGCAGTTCTTC; CDR3aa: CSASIPGLESNEQFF
abundance: many; d_gene: .; v_gene: TRBV28; j_gene: TRBJ2-5; CDR3nt: TGTGCCAGCAGCCCCGACGGACTCCAAGAGACCCAGTACTTC; CDR3aa: CASSPDGLQETQYF
abundance: many; d_gene: .; v_gene: TRBV3-1; j_gene: TRBJ2-5; CDR3nt: TGTGCCAGCAGCCAAGATCAGGGAGGTCCCCTCTACTACCAAGAGACCCAGTACTTC; CDR3aa: CASSQDQGGPLYYQETQYF